This entry describes one TCR beta chain. The junction and the germline gene differ at one end; a read error may be behind it. A modified ARM-PCR protocol with three rounds of nested PCR amplified TCRbeta. Each CDR3 protein gets one entry after TCRdb re-called the multiplex PCR reads with MiXCR. Among approximately 86,000 distinct CDR3 sequences, approximately 72% were seen once, and the ten largest hold approximately 9.5%. The sample originates from a study of tumor and adjacent non-tumor tissue in lung cancer. No cell sorting was done before RNA was extracted from the tissue. Germline CDR1 and CDR2: DFQATT and SNEGSKA (reference sequence). The CDR3 is made up of 15 amino acids.

The receptor comes from a woman aged 40 to 50 with non-small cell lung cancer. The sequenced sample consisted of lung tumor tissue. The chain employs TRBV20-1 and TRBJ2-5, with 7 bases matching TRBD2. The CDR3 nucleotides read TGCAGTGCTTGTCCAGGCGGGAGTCGCCAGGAGATCCAGTACTTC. Its translation: CSACPGGSRQEIQYF.